This TCR beta chain emerged from a study of radiotherapy plus CTLA-4 blockade in lung cancer (dated by TCRdb to 2016 to 2019). As for the study more broadly: Among the enrolled patients, about 19% had an objective response, and approximately 33% reached disease control. The study at large found these results: The strongest predictors of response were reported to be early dynamic shifts in blood T cell clones along with a rise in serum interferon-beta following radiation. TCR clones derived from tumors expanded in peripheral blood after treatment with radiotherapy and ipilimumab.

The study evaluated CTLA-4 blockade (ipilimumab) given together with focal radiation therapy in patients who had chemo-refractory metastatic non-small-cell lung cancer. Comment on this clone: It lacks a known antigen. No clone much larger than this one lies a single base away; base qualities are absent.

Library preparation employed the immunoSEQ multiplex PCR assay. In TCRdb, the immuneACCESS table is reduced to in-frame sequences with V and J assigned. These tables do not hold every clone; where another copy was compared, an unresolved V gene accounts for under half, and the others remain unexplained. Within this sample are approximately 40,000 clones, with 65% to 90% of them counted one time only. Together, the top ten hold approximately 22% of the sample. The germline V gene sets CDR1 to MNHNS and CDR2 to SASEGT. Relative to germline, V is 5 bases shorter and J is 1 base shorter, with 13 bases between their ends. The CDR3 sequence holds 15 residues, the cysteine and phenylalanine included. Left in the record is the CDR3 DNA by itself, 45 bases read in frame from the first base.

The sequence was obtained from a human donor with non-small cell lung cancer whose response to radiotherapy plus ipilimumab could not be evaluated. This specimen was peripheral blood, taken from a patient treated with radiotherapy plus ipilimumab. This chain joins TRBV6-1 to TRBJ2-3, and possibly TRBD2, on 5 matching bases. The CDR3 protein is CASSSTSYRTDTQYF. The nucleotide sequence reads TGTGCCAGCAGTAGCACTAGTTATCGCACAGATACGCAGTATTTT.